Listed here is a single T cell receptor beta chain. Its specificity is not known. This sample was included in a study of shared clonotypes between healthy human individuals. Terminally differentiated effector memory CD45RA+ cells were excluded from the naive CD8 cells, which were CD45RO-negative and positively selected for CCR7. Free of recent acute infections or vaccinations, the donors were healthy HIV-negative adults. Measured with immunoSEQ multiplex PCR; TCRdb has only the in-frame clones, and not every one. The sample carries roughly 2 million clones, about 95% recorded once. Study-wide points: Sequencing depth was expected to influence donor clonotype sharing. The study found lower generation probabilities in non-shared clonotypes than in those shared by all four donors. Large sequencing depth failed to make sorted-subset sequencing complete, rarefaction showed.

The receptor was isolated from a man between 18 and 29 years old in good health. Material: naive CD8+ T cells sorted from blood.

The CDR3: CASSGDRIAGELFF. CDR3 DNA: TGCGCCAGCAGCGGCGATAGAATCGCCGGGGAGCTGTTTTTT. The rearrangement joins TRBV4-1 to TRBJ2-2, with D unclear. This CDR3 is built from 14 residues. Germline assignment: CDR1 MGHRA and CDR2 YSYEKL. V was trimmed by 5 bases and J by 6 bases, leaving 13 bases between them.